The 26 T cell receptor beta chains given below trace back to one sample, sequenced in a study. TCRdb analysed the 5' RACE reads with MiXCR anew, one entry per CDR3 protein. In the table there are about 55,000 distinct CDR3 sequences, around 21% of which are singletons. Treg sorting used a CD4+CD25+CD127-/low gate. The sequenced material came from tumor-infiltrating Tregs sorted from the breast tumor. The receptors were gathered from a female donor with breast cancer.

The rearrangement joins TRBV2 to TRBJ2-7, with 7 bases matching TRBD1. V shed 7 bases and J 2 bases; nucleotides not matched to a gene: 5. CDR3 length: 13 residues. The germline V gene has CDR1 SNHLY and CDR2 FYNNEI. The CDR3 protein is CASKRGQAYEQYF. In nucleotides, the CDR3 is TGTGCCAGCAAGAGAGGACAGGCCTACGAGCAGTACTTC.

This clonotype was counted between two and nine times. This sequence joins TRBV3-1 and TRBJ2-1, with 7 nucleotides matching TRBD1. The CDR3 runs to 14 residues. The germline gives CDR1 LGHDT, CDR2 YNNKEL (reference sequence). The trim removed 1 base at V and 7 bases at J, leaving 4 bases unmatched. The CDR3 sequence is CASSQVRGRNEQFF. Written as DNA, the CDR3 is TGTGCCAGCAGCCAAGTTAGGGGGCGGAATGAGCAGTTCTTC.

This clonotype occurred many times. V is TRBV27 and J is TRBJ1-4; 11 bases are a match to TRBD1. J gave up 8 bases and V 3 bases, and 2 bases lay outside the gene matches. Germline V CDR1 and CDR2: MNHEY, SMNVEV (reference sequence). The CDR3 has 14 amino acids. CDR3 residues: CASSLGQGEEKLFF. CDR3 coding DNA: TGTGCCAGCAGTTTGGGACAGGGGGAAGAAAAACTGTTTTTT.

This clonotype was observed a handful of times. The chain combines TRBV4-1 with TRBJ1-4; D unresolved. In germline, CDR1 is MGHRA, CDR2 YSYEKL. The CDR3 is made up of 15 amino acids. Deletions cut 7 bases from V and 5 bases from J, with 17 bases between. CDR3 sequence: CASKPPGSENEKLFF. CDR3 nucleotides: TGCGCCAGCAAACCCCCGGGGAGTGAGAATGAAAAACTGTTTTTT.

This clonotype was counted many times. CDR3 in DNA: TGTGCCAGCAGCCGACTAGCCGGTGAGCAGTTCTTC. Translating gives CASSRLAGEQFF. This chain uses TRBV6-2 or TRBV6-3 with TRBJ2-1, with 7 bases lining up with TRBD2. Germline lookup yields CDR1 MNHEY and CDR2 SVGEGT. Trimming at V came to 6 bases and at J to 9 bases, leaving 5 bases not matched to a gene. The CDR3 has 12 residues.

This rearrangement joins TRBV28 to TRBJ1-6, with unresolved D. The length of the CDR3 is 12 residues. In germline, CDR1 is MDHEN, CDR2 SYDVKM. The V end lost 7 bases, the J end lost 10 bases, and 11 bases lay between the germline ends. The CDR3 region is CASKEGTSPLHF. The CDR3 DNA sequence: TGTGCCAGCAAGGAGGGAACCTCACCCCTCCACTTT. Drawing the rest from reference TRBV28 and TRBJ1-6, the complete variable domain is DVKVTQSSRYLVKRTGEKVFLECVQDMDHENMFWYRQDPGLGLRLIYFSYDVKMKEKGDIPEGYSVSREKKERFSLILESASTNQTSMYLCASKEGTSPLHFGNGTRLTVT.

In its sample, this clonotype was seen many times. The genes are TRBV20-1 and TRBJ2-7, with TRBD2 matching 9 bases. Germline values: CDR1 DFQATT, CDR2 SNEGSKA (reference sequence). Unmatched junction bases numbered 4, after V lost 2 bases and J lost 2 bases. The CDR3 consists of 14 residues. In DNA form, the CDR3 reads TGCAGTGCTAGACGAGGGACTAGCACCTACGAGCAGTACTTC. This translates into CSARRGTSTYEQYF.

The gene calls are TRBV6-1 and TRBJ1-4; D may be TRBD1 (5 bases). CDR1 MNHNS and CDR2 SASEGT come from the germline V gene. V dropped 6 bases and J dropped 14 bases, with 13 bases sitting between them. The length of the CDR3 is 11 residues. The CDR3 protein is CASRKDTLLFF. The CDR3 region has the DNA TGTGCCAGCAGAAAGGACACTCTTCTGTTTTTT.

V gene TRBV28 combines with J gene TRBJ1-2, with D unclear. The CDR3 covers 13 residues. The germline V gene has CDR1 MDHEN and CDR2 SYDVKM. The V and J ends lost 11 bases and 0 bases respectively, with 13 bases between them. The CDR3 sequence is CASRRDANYGYTF. The CDR3, as DNA: TGTGCCTCCAGACGGGATGCTAACTATGGCTACACCTTC.

This clonotype was seen at least ten times. This rearrangement joins TRBV5-1 to TRBJ1-1; 7 positions agree with TRBD1. CDR1 is SGHRS and CDR2 is YFSETQ in the germline V gene. The junction had 14 bases not matched to a gene; V was cut back by 4 bases and J by 8 bases. There are 15 residues in the CDR3. The CDR3, as DNA: TGCGCCAGCAGCGGGGACAGCCCAGGAGGAGGGGAAGCTTTCTTT. It is translated as CASSGDSPGGGEAFF.

A word on this clonotype: Given a much more abundant clone one base away, this may be a read error. This sequence joins TRBV29-1 and TRBJ2-3; no clear D. Germline V CDR1 and CDR2: SQVTM, ANQGSEA. This CDR3 spans 11 amino acids. V gave up 3 bases and J gave up 7 bases, with 8 bases separating them. CDR3 sequence (DNA): TGCAGCGTTGACGTGGGAAATACGCAGTATTTT. Its translation is CSVDVGNTQYF.

On this clonotype: Its ends do not fully match the called genes, so a read error is possible. The chain combines TRBV2 with TRBJ1-2; D gene unclear. CDR3 length equals 13 residues. From germline, CDR1 is SNHLY and CDR2 FYNNEI. The CDR3: CARSELGTDGYTF. The CDR3 DNA sequence: TGTGCCCGCAGTGAGCTGGGTACGGACGGCTACACCTTC. The variable domain in full, with the rest retrieved from reference TRBV2 and TRBJ1-2, is EPEVTQTPSHQVTQMGQEVILRCVPISNHLYFYWYRQILGQKVEFLVSFYNNEISEKSEIFDDQFSVERPDGSNFTLKIRSTKLEDSAMYFCARSELGTDGYTFGSGTRLTVV.

This clonotype was seen at least ten times. The chain combines TRBV6-5 with TRBJ1-2; 7 positions match TRBD1. V shed 6 bases and J 7 bases; nucleotides not matched to a gene: 8. CDR1 and CDR2 (germline): MNHEY, SVGAGI. CDR3 length equals 13 residues. The CDR3 loop is CASRAGGLGGYTF. The DNA for the CDR3 is TGTGCCAGCAGGGCAGGGGGACTCGGTGGCTACACCTTC.

In nucleotides, the CDR3 is TGTGCCAGCAGCGGACAGGGGGCGAGTGGCTACACCTTC. Its protein is CASSGQGASGYTF. The chain uses TRBV7-2 and TRBJ1-2; 11 positions match TRBD1. CDR3 size: 13 residues. Germline V gene lookup returns CDR1 SGHTA and CDR2 FQGNSA. V gave up 5 bases and J gave up 7 bases; unmatched junction bases: 3.

This clonotype was counted only a few times. The rearrangement joins TRBV7-9 to TRBJ2-6; TRBD1 is a possible D gene (5 bases). Trimming shortened V by 5 bases and J by 4 bases, and 9 bases separated the two germline ends. The CDR3 totals 14 residues. CDR1 is SEHNR and CDR2 is FQNEAQ in the germline V gene (reference sequence). The CDR3 region has the DNA TGTGCCAGCAGCCCAGGGCCAGGGGCCAACGTCCTGACTTTC. Its protein product is CASSPGPGANVLTF.

This clonotype is labeled medium-sized. The J gene is TRBJ2-5, the V gene TRBV12-2; no DNA check was done on the table's D call, TRBD2. TRBV12-2 is a documented pseudogene. The CDR3 sequence is 16 residues long. The CDR3 is CASPSFEGAVQETQYF. CDR3 coding DNA: TGTGCAAGTCCCTCGTTTGAGGGAGCCGTCCAAGAGACCCAGTACTTC.

The V gene is TRBV10-3, the J gene TRBJ1-2; 9 nucleotides match TRBD1. The ends lost 7 bases at V and 3 bases at J; junction bases unmatched: 6. The CDR3 runs to 14 residues. The germline V gene has CDR1 ENHRY and CDR2 SYGVKD. The CDR3 sequence: CAITRTGEDYGYTF. The DNA for the CDR3 is TGTGCCATCACTCGGACAGGGGAGGACTATGGCTACACCTTC.

V and J are TRBV6-5 and TRBJ2-5; possibly TRBD2 for D (7 bases). V was trimmed by 4 bases and J by 1 base, leaving 16 bases between them. Germline V CDR1 and CDR2: MNHEY, SVGAGI. The CDR3 runs 16 residues. The CDR3 DNA reads TGTGCCAGCAGTTTGATGGCGGGGGCCACCCAAGAGACCCAGTACTTC. It codes for CASSLMAGATQETQYF.

This clonotype was observed many times. The J gene is TRBJ2-1, the V gene TRBV10-1; 10 positions agree with TRBD2. The V segment lost 4 bases and the J segment 6 bases; nucleotides outside the gene matches: 3. Germline V gene sequence: CDR1 WNHNN, CDR2 SYGVQD (reference sequence). The CDR3 has 14 residues. The CDR3 DNA reads TGCGCCAGCAGTGGAGCTAGCGGGAGCAATGAGCAGTTCTTC. Amino acids: CASSGASGSNEQFF.

Ten or more counts support this clonotype. The chain carries TRBV5-6 and TRBJ2-1; no clear D. CDR3 length: 15 amino acids. Deletions cut 1 base from V and 0 bases from J, with 8 bases between. Looked up from germline, CDR1 is SGHDT and CDR2 is YYEEEE. The CDR3 is CASSLSLSSYNEQFF. CDR3 sequence (DNA): TGTGCCAGCAGCTTGTCTCTGAGCTCCTACAATGAGCAGTTCTTC.

This clonotype has just a few counts. The rearrangement uses TRBV10-3 and TRBJ2-7; TRBD1 or TRBD2 may be the D gene (6 bases each). Germline loops: CDR1 ENHRY, CDR2 SYGVKD. The CDR3 sequence is 14 residues long. V lost 3 bases, J lost 2 bases, and 11 bases lay in between. The CDR3 here is CAISDGGFAYEQYF. The CDR3 coding sequence is TGTGCCATCAGTGACGGGGGCTTCGCCTACGAGCAGTACTTC.

This clonotype was found a few times. Mismatch with germline at one junction end may stem from a read error. The CDR3 DNA follows: TGTGCCCGCAGCAGAGTCCAGGGGGCTTTCTTT. Translation gives CARSRVQGAFF. This rearrangement joins TRBV7-2 to TRBJ1-1; a possible D gene is TRBD1 (6 bases). Germline loops: CDR1 SGHTA, CDR2 FQGNSA. The CDR3 has 11 amino acids. Based on the CDR3 plus reference TRBV7-2 and TRBJ1-1, the full variable domain is GAGVSQSPSNKVTEKGKDVELRCDPISGHTALYWYRQSLGQGLEFLIYFQGNSAPDKSGLPSDRFSAERTGGSVSTLTIQRTQQEDSAVYLCARSRVQGAFFGQGTRLTVV.

This clonotype showed up many times. This chain links TRBV5-1 with TRBJ1-3, with a possible D match to TRBD1 (5 bases). CDR1 is SGHRS and CDR2 is YFSETQ in the germline V gene. V was pared by 0 bases and J by 1 base, with 8 bases between. The CDR3 consists of 15 residues. The CDR3 is CASSLEGKSGNTIYF. CDR3 coding DNA: TGCGCCAGCAGCTTGGAGGGGAAATCTGGAAACACCATATATTTT.

This clonotype was recorded at least ten times. The gene calls are TRBV11-3 and TRBJ1-1; no reliable D call. Germline assignment: CDR1 SGHNT and CDR2 YENEEA. There are 13 residues in the CDR3. V was pared by 2 bases and J by 3 bases, with 7 bases between. The CDR3 protein is CASSLFSDTEAFF. DNA of the CDR3: TGTGCCAGCAGCTTATTTTCGGACACTGAAGCTTTCTTT.

This clonotype was detected only a few times. The chain employs TRBV2 and TRBJ2-2; a possible D gene is TRBD2 (6 bases). Germline assignment: CDR1 SNHLY and CDR2 FYNNEI. The length of the CDR3 is 14 residues. V lost 8 bases and J lost 2, with 12 bases in between. This chain's CDR3 is CASLIAENTGELFF. The CDR3 DNA reads as TGTGCCAGCCTCATAGCGGAAAACACCGGGGAGCTGTTTTTT.

This clonotype was observed a handful of times. The gene calls are TRBV2 and TRBJ1-5; D is possibly TRBD1 (6 bases). The V and J ends lost 8 bases and 6 bases respectively, with 11 bases between them. The CDR3 is 12 amino acids. Germline values: CDR1 SNHLY, CDR2 FYNNEI. The CDR3 sequence is CASQRGGQPQHF. The CDR3 DNA follows: TGTGCCAGCCAGAGGGGGGGTCAGCCCCAGCATTTT.